This T cell receptor beta chain emerged from a study of T cells after yellow fever vaccination (dated by TCRdb to the late 2010s). Broadly, across the study: The SMART-Seq v4 Ultra Low Input RNA kit was used to prepare libraries from fractions with low cell numbers. The cohort comprised two healthy male donors, one aged 18 to 29 and one aged 30 to 39 years. Blood samples were taken at several timepoints before and after primary and secondary immunization, and bulk PBMC replicates and cell subsets were isolated. To follow T-cell clones before and after both primary and booster YFV17D yellow fever vaccination, bulk TCR alpha and beta repertoires underwent longitudinal sequencing.

This clonotype showed up many times. Its antigen is currently not known. No base qualities exist here, and no much larger clone lies one base off it. For CDR1 and CDR2, the germline V gene (reference sequence) lists LNHDA and SQIVND. The CDR3 numbers 14 residues from cysteine through phenylalanine. Only CDR3 DNA is held: 42 bases, read in frame from base 1. The V end gives up 5 bases and the J end 6 bases, leaving 9 bases in the junction not matched to a gene. Data came from an Illumina NovaSeq 6000. TCR cDNA was synthesized by 5'RACE template switching, through which a universal primer site and unique molecular identifiers were introduced. Priming of cDNA synthesis was performed from both the TCR alpha and TCR beta constant segments. Two PCR steps were used to amplify libraries, with sample barcodes and sequencing adapters being added in the second step. Sequencing of the libraries was done on either Illumina HiSeq 2500 (2x100 bp) or NovaSeq (2x150 bp). In the paper's pipeline: Reads were demultiplexed and collapsed into UMI consensus sequences with MIGEC, and V(D)J alignment was performed with MiXCR. Vaccine-responding clonotypes were identified with edgeR using replicate PBMC samples, with FDR below 0.01 and a log2 fold change above 5 up to day 15 being required. Bulk clonotypes were assigned CD4 or CD8 identity according to which sequenced CD4 or CD8 repertoire held them at higher abundance. TCRdb reworked the public reads: Q25 trimming with fastp, MiXCR clone assembly, productive beta chains retained. For every CDR3 protein sequence, its rows merge into one entry that carries the most common genes and DNA. The V and J calls shown here were made by TCRdb, not taken from the authors' results. The sample includes 95,000 to 150,000 distinct CDR3 sequences, with roughly 15% observed a single time. The ten largest clones take up about 40% of the sample.

Taken with the paper, the label for treatment or condition translates to: live attenuated yellow fever vaccine strain. PBMCs were isolated from peripheral blood using a standard Ficoll-Paque protocol. CD4 and CD8 T-cell fractions were isolated with Dynabeads CD4 and CD8 positive selection kits. TriZol was used to extract RNA from bulk PBMCs, CD4 and CD8 fractions, and dextramer-positive and dextramer-negative fractions. Points the paper makes about the study in general: Because only a couple of donors were included in the study, the extent to which the findings can be generalized is limited. Compared with the primary T-cell response, the secondary T-cell response was faster but weaker, reaching its peak on day 5 rather than on day 15. FACS-sorted repertoires could contain abundant contaminating clonotypes from the bulk population, so computational filtering was required. Most clones expanded after primary vaccination (around 96% of CD4 and around 88% of CD8) were re-detected after the booster, suggesting that broad memory maintenance occurred. A small share of clonotypes was detected in both CD4 and CD8 compartments, with the overlap likely arising from convergent recombination.

The sample in question was CD8+ T cells sorted from PBMCs, obtained 5 days after the yellow fever booster vaccination. This TCR came from a man aged 18 to 30 who received the YFV17D yellow fever vaccine. The chain uses TRBV19 and TRBJ1-1; 7 central nucleotides agree with TRBD1. The CDR3 region reads CASSPPGDSSEAFF. The nucleotide sequence is given as TGTGCCAGTAGTCCCCCTGGGGACAGTTCTGAAGCTTTCTTT.